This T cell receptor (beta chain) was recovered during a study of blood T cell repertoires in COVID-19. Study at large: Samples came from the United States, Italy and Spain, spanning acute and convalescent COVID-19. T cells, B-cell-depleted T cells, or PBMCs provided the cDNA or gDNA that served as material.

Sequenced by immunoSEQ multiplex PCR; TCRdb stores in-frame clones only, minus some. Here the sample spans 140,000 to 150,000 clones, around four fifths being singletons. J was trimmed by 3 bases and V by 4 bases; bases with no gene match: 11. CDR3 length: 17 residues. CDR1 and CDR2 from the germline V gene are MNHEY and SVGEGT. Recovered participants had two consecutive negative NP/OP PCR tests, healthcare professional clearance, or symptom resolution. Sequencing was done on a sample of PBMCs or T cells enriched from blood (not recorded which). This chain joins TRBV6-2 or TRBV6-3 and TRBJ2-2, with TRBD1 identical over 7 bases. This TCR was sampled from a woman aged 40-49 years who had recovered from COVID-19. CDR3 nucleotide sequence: TGTGCCAGCAGTTCCGCCCGGGACAGTTATTACACCGGGGAGCTGTTTTTT. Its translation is CASSSARDSYYTGELFF.